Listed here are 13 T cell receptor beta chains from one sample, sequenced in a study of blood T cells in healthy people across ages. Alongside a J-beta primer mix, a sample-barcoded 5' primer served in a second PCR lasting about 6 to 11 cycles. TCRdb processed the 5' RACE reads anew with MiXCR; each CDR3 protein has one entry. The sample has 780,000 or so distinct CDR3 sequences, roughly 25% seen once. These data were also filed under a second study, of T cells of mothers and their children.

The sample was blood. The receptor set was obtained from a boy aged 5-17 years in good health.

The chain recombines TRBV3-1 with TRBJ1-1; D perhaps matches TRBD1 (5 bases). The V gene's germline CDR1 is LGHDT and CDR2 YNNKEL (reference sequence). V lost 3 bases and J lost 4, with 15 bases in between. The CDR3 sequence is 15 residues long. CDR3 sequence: CASSHSSGGGTEAFF. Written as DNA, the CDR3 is TGTGCCAGCAGCCACTCCTCGGGGGGTGGCACTGAAGCTTTCTTT.

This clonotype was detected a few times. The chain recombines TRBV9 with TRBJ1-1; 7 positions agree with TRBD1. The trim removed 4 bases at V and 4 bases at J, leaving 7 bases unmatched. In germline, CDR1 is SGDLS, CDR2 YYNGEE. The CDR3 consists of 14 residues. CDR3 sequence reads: CASSPWQGGTEAFF. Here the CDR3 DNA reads TGTGCCAGCAGCCCATGGCAGGGGGGCACTGAAGCTTTCTTT.

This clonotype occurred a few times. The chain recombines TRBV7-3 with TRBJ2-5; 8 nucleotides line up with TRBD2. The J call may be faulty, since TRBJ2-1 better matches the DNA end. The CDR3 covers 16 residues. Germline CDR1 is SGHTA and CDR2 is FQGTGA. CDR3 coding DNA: TGTGCCAGCAGCCTCAGGGCGGGAGGCACGAACAATGAGCAGTTCTTC. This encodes CASSLRAGGTNNEQFF.

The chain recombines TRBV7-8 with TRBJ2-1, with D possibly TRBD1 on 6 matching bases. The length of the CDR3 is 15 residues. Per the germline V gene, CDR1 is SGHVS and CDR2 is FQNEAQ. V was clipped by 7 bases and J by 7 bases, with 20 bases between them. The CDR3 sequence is CASNRKRDTPNEQFF. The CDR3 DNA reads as TGTGCCAGCAACCGAAAAAGGGACACTCCAAATGAGCAGTTCTTC.

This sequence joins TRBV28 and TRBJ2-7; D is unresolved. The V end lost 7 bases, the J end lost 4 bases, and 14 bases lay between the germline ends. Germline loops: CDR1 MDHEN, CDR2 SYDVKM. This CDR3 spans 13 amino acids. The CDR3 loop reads CASKFSSEYEQYF. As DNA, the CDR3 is TGTGCCAGCAAGTTTAGTTCTGAATACGAGCAGTACTTC.

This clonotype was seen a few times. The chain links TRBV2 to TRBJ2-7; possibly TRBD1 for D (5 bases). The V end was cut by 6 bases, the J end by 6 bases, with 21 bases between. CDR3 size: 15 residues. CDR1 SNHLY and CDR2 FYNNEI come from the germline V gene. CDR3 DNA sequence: TGTGCCAGCAGGGACCAGGGTTTTGGATCCCTCGAGCAGTACTTC. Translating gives CASRDQGFGSLEQYF.

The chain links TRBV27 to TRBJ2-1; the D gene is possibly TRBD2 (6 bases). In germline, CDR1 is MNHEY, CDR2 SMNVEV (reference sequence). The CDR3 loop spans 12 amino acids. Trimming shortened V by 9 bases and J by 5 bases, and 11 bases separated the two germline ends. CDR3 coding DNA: TGTGCCAGTCGGGACTTTAACAATGAGCAGTTCTTC. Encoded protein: CASRDFNNEQFF.

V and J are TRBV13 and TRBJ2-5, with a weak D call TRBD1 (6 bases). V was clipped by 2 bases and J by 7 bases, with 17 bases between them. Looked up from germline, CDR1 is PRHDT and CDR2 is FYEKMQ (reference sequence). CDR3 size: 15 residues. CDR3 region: CASSLRQGPAATQYF. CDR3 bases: TGTGCCAGCAGCTTACGGCAGGGGCCGGCCGCGACCCAGTACTTC.

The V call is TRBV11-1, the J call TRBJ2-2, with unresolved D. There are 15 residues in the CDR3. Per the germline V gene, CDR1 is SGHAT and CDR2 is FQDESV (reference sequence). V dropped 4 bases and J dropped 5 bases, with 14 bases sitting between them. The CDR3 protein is CASSWATVSTGELFF. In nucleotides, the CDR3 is TGTGCCAGCAGCTGGGCGACGGTATCTACCGGGGAGCTGTTTTTT.

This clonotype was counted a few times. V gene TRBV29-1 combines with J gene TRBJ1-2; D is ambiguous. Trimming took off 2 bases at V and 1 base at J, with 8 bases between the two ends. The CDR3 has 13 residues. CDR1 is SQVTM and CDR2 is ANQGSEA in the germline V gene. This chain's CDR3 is CSVELGYNYGYTF. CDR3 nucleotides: TGCAGCGTTGAATTAGGATATAACTATGGCTACACCTTC.

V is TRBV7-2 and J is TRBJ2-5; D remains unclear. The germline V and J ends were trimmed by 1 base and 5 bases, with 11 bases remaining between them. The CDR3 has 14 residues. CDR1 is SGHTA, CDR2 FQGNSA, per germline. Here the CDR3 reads CASSLGVGPETQYF. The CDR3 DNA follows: TGTGCCAGCAGCTTAGGGGTGGGCCCGGAGACCCAGTACTTC.

The CDR3 DNA sequence: TGTGCCAGCAGTTACACGGGAGCCTACTACGAGCAGTACTTC. This encodes CASSYTGAYYEQYF. The chain links TRBV6-2 or TRBV6-3 to TRBJ2-7; tentative D call: TRBD2 (6 bases). The CDR3 loop spans 14 amino acids. V lost 2 bases, J lost 3 bases, and 11 bases lay in between. CDR1 and CDR2 (germline): MNHEY, SVGEGT.

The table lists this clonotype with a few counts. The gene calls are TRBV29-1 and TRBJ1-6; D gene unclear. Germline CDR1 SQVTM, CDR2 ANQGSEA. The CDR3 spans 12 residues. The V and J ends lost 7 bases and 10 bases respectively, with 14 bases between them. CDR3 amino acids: CSAGSPGSPLHF. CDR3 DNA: TGCAGCGCTGGATCCCCGGGGTCACCCCTCCACTTT. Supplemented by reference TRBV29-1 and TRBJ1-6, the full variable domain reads SAVISQKPSRDICQRGTSLTIQCQVDSQVTMMFWYRQQPGQSLTLIATANQGSEATYESGFVIDKFPISRPNLTFSTLTVSNMSPEDSSIYLCSAGSPGSPLHFGNGTRLTVT.